The present T cell receptor beta chain was sequenced within a study of cytomegalovirus exposure and HLA in healthy donors. Broader study findings: Exclusion as indistinguishable affected some V segments, including TRBV6-2 and TRBV6-3.

PCR used 60 Vbeta primers and 13 Jbeta primers. Clones were sequenced by immunoSEQ multiplex PCR, and TCRdb holds only the in-frame ones, with some missing. The sample contains 150,000 to 200,000 clones, 55% to 70% of which appear only once. This clone was recorded a few times. Its antigen is currently unknown. CDR1 is MDHEN, CDR2 SYDVKM, per germline. After removal of 2 bases from V and 0 bases from J, the junction contained 7 bases not matched to a gene. This CDR3 has 17 amino acids. The clonotype was recovered from a woman aged 35 to 49 in good health and CMV-seropositive. This rearrangement joins TRBV28 to TRBJ2-5; 9 bases align to TRBD2. Source material: PBMCs. The CDR3 reads CASSLGGTSRYQETQYF. The CDR3 DNA sequence: TGTGCCAGCAGTTTAGGGGGGACTAGCCGTTACCAAGAGACCCAGTACTTC.